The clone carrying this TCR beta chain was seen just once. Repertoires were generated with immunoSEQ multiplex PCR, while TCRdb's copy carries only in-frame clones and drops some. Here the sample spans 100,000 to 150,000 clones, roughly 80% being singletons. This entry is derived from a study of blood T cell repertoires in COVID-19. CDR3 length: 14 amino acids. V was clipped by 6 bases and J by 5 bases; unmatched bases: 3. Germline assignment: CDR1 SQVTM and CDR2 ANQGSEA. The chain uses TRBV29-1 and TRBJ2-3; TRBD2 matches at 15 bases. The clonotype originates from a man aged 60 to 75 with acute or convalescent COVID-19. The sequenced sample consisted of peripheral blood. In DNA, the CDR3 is TGCAGCGTCGGGACTAGCGGGGGGTTAGATACGCAGTATTTT. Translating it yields CSVGTSGGLDTQYF.